The 24 T cell receptor beta chains below were found in one sample sequenced in a study of response to subunit inactivated influenza vaccine. Each CDR3 protein gets one entry after TCRdb re-called the RT-PCR reads with MiXCR. Altogether approximately 500,000 distinct CDR3 sequences are present, approximately 15% being singletons, with the ten largest covering 11%. This specimen was PBMCs from blood, taken roughly 13 days after vaccination. The receptors come from a man aged 50-59 years who received an inactivated influenza vaccine.

This clonotype was seen at least ten times. V usage is TRBV7-6 and J usage is TRBJ2-2, with TRBD1 as a possible D gene (5 bases). Trimming cost V 5 bases and J 3 bases, with 19 bases left between them. Looked up from germline, CDR1 is SGHVS and CDR2 is FNYEAQ. This CDR3 is 17 amino acids long. The CDR3 DNA sequence: TGTGCCAGCAGCCAAAACAATAAGCTAGGGGACACCGGGGAGCTGTTTTTT. Translating it yields CASSQNNKLGDTGELFF.

The sample holds a few counts of this clonotype. This rearrangement joins TRBV5-5 to TRBJ2-2; D is possibly TRBD2 (6 bases). CDR3 length: 14 amino acids. Germline lookup yields CDR1 SGHKS and CDR2 YYEKEE (reference sequence). V shed 3 bases and J shed 6 bases, with 12 bases lying between them. The DNA of the CDR3 is TGTGCCAGCAGCTGGAGGGCGGTCCCCGGGGAGCTGTTTTTT. Translating it yields CASSWRAVPGELFF. The full variable domain, rest sourced from reference TRBV5-5 and TRBJ2-2, is DAGVTQSPTHLIKTRGQQVTLRCSPISGHKSVSWYQQVLGQGPQFIFQYYEKEERGRGNFPDRFSARQFPNYSSELNVNALLLGDSALYLCASSWRAVPGELFFGEGSRLTVL.

The V call is TRBV5-6, the J call TRBJ2-5; no firm D call. The end of the DNA is better explained by TRBJ2-1, so the J call may be wrong. Per the germline V gene, CDR1 is SGHDT and CDR2 is YYEEEE. This CDR3 contains 14 residues. The CDR3 nucleotides are TGTGCCAGCAGCTCCCAAGGGCACCAAGAGACCCAGTTCTTC. This gives the protein CASSSQGHQETQFF.

V is TRBV7-6 and J is TRBJ2-1, with 7 bases that match TRBD2. V lost 2 bases to trimming and J lost 1 base; unmatched junction nucleotides: 5. The CDR3 is 16 residues long. Per the germline V gene, CDR1 is SGHVS and CDR2 is FNYEAQ. The DNA of the CDR3 is TGTGCCAGCAGCTTAATTATGCGGGGGTCCTACAATGAGCAGTTCTTC. Its protein product is CASSLIMRGSYNEQFF. Drawing the rest from reference TRBV7-6 and TRBJ2-1, the complete variable domain is GAGVSQSPRYKVTKRGQDVALRCDPISGHVSLYWYRQALGQGPEFLTYFNYEAQQDKSGLPNDRFSAERPEGSISTLTIQRTEQRDSAMYRCASSLIMRGSYNEQFFGPGTRLTVL.

The rearrangement uses TRBV4-3 and TRBJ2-5; 7 nucleotides match TRBD2. With V trimmed by 1 base and J by 4 bases, 9 bases remained unmatched. The CDR3 is made up of 16 amino acids. Germline CDR1 reads LGHNA; CDR2 reads YSLEER. This CDR3 is CASSQVLGLAGETQYF. The CDR3 DNA reads TGCGCCAGCAGCCAAGTCTTGGGCTTAGCGGGAGAGACCCAGTACTTC.

This clonotype showed up just a few times. The chain carries TRBV6-6 and TRBJ1-5; D gene uncertain. This CDR3 is built from 12 residues. V lost 5 bases and J lost 0, with 2 bases in between. Germline assignment: CDR1 MNHNY and CDR2 SVGAGI (reference sequence). The CDR3 nucleotides are TGTGCCAGCAGTAATAGCAATCAGCCCCAGCATTTT. Translation: CASSNSNQPQHF.

The sample holds many counts of this clonotype. This chain links TRBV5-1 with TRBJ2-5, with no clear D. V was pared by 0 bases and J by 5 bases, with 11 bases between. Germline V lookup: CDR1 SGHRS, CDR2 YFSETQ. The length of the CDR3 is 14 residues. The CDR3 protein is CASSLDGTTETQYF. The DNA for the CDR3 is TGCGCCAGCAGCTTGGACGGAACGACGGAGACCCAGTACTTC.

V usage is TRBV10-3 and J usage is TRBJ2-3; D remains ambiguous. Between the trimmed V and J ends, which lost 8 bases and 0 bases, there was a span of 24 bases. The germline V gene encodes CDR1 ENHRY and CDR2 SYGVKD. The CDR3 contains 18 residues. In DNA, the CDR3 is TGTGCCATCTCAGAACGAGACTTGACCTCCTCTAGCACAGATACGCAGTATTTT. Protein: CAISERDLTSSSTDTQYF.

The chain is built from TRBV3-1 and TRBJ2-7; 7 nucleotides agree with TRBD2. CDR3 length equals 15 residues. V lost 0 bases to trimming and J lost 0 bases; unmatched junction nucleotides: 2. Germline CDR1 reads LGHDT; CDR2 reads YNNKEL (reference sequence). The chain's CDR3 is CASSQELADSYEQYF. In nucleotides, the CDR3 is TGTGCCAGCAGCCAAGAGCTAGCGGACTCCTACGAGCAGTACTTC.

The rearrangement uses TRBV28 and TRBJ2-1; possible D gene TRBD2, 5 bases. This CDR3 is 19 amino acids long. Trimming shortened V by 2 bases and J by 0 bases, and 20 bases separated the two germline ends. Germline loops: CDR1 MDHEN, CDR2 SYDVKM. CDR3 in amino acids: CASSLRGISLESSYNEQFF. In DNA form, the CDR3 reads TGTGCCAGCAGTTTACGGGGTATTAGCCTCGAAAGCTCCTACAATGAGCAGTTCTTC.

The chain recombines TRBV19 with TRBJ2-3, with 7 bases that match TRBD2. V shed 5 bases and J 4 bases; nucleotides not matched to a gene: 12. Germline assignment: CDR1 LNHDA and CDR2 SQIVND (reference sequence). CDR3 length: 16 amino acids. The CDR3: CASSSRTGGMADTQYF. In DNA form, the CDR3 reads TGTGCCAGTAGTTCTCGGACGGGAGGAATGGCAGATACGCAGTATTTT. The whole variable domain, filled in from reference TRBV19 and TRBJ2-3, reads DGGITQSPKYLFRKEGQNVTLSCEQNLNHDAMYWYRQDPGQGLRLIYYSQIVNDFQKGDIAEGYSVSREKKESFPLTVTSAQKNPTAFYLCASSSRTGGMADTQYFGPGTRLTVL.

This chain connects TRBV5-6 to TRBJ1-2; 9 bases align to TRBD1. The trim removed 4 bases at V and 4 bases at J, leaving 11 bases unmatched. The CDR3 totals 16 residues. Germline-derived CDR1 and CDR2 are SGHDT and YYEEEE. The CDR3 DNA follows: TGTGCCAGCAGCCTGGGACAGGGAGGGCGAGGCTATGGCTACACCTTC. Translating gives CASSLGQGGRGYGYTF.

This clonotype turned up a few times. The chain links TRBV6-2 or TRBV6-3 to TRBJ1-1, with TRBD1 identical over 10 bases. Germline V gene data show CDR1 as MNHEY and CDR2 as SVGEGT. This CDR3 has 14 residues. V was pared by 5 bases and J by 10 bases, with 10 bases of the junction left unmatched. The CDR3 sequence is CASSPTRDRGRAFF. CDR3 DNA: TGTGCCAGCAGTCCGACCCGGGACAGGGGACGAGCTTTCTTT.

This clonotype appeared a few times. The CDR3 sequence: CASSPLGYRGRTEAFF. The DNA of the CDR3 is TGTGCCAGCAGCCCCCTCGGTTACAGGGGACGGACTGAAGCTTTCTTT. The rearrangement uses TRBV28 and TRBJ1-1, with TRBD1 identical over 7 bases. The CDR3 spans 16 residues. Losses at the gene ends were 6 bases for V and 5 bases for J; bases not matched to a gene: 15. CDR1 and CDR2 (germline): MDHEN, SYDVKM.

In its sample, this clonotype was seen a few times. The chain combines TRBV5-1 with TRBJ1-1; D is possibly TRBD1 (6 bases). Germline V gene sequence: CDR1 SGHRS, CDR2 YFSETQ. This CDR3 contains 14 residues. Deletions cut 4 bases from V and 11 bases from J, with 21 bases between. The CDR3 spells CASSPARGGRFAFF. CDR3 DNA: TGCGCCAGCAGCCCGGCCCGAGGGGGGCGTTTTGCTTTCTTT.

The chain employs TRBV15 and TRBJ2-7, with D uncertain. The germline V and J ends were trimmed by 3 bases and 0 bases, with 15 bases remaining between them. Germline V gives CDR1 LNHNV, CDR2 YYDKDF (reference sequence). The CDR3 runs 16 residues. The CDR3 loop reads CATSSRIGKYSYEQYF. CDR3 in DNA: TGTGCCACCAGCAGTCGTATAGGAAAGTACTCCTACGAGCAGTACTTC.

This clonotype was detected only a few times. The rearrangement links TRBV28 to TRBJ2-5, with 8 bases fitting TRBD1. The V gene end was trimmed by 9 bases and the J gene end by 8 bases; junction bases not matched to a gene: 11. Germline CDR1 and CDR2: MDHEN and SYDVKM. This CDR3 contains 13 residues. As DNA, the CDR3 is TGTGCCAGTGGACAGGGACTTCGTGACACCCAGTACTTC. Amino acid sequence: CASGQGLRDTQYF.

This clonotype was detected a few times. The chain employs TRBV6-2 or TRBV6-3 and TRBJ2-1; D not certain. V lost 3 bases and J lost 9, with 6 bases in between. This CDR3 is 11 amino acids long. Per the germline V gene, CDR1 is MNHEY and CDR2 is SVGEGT. In DNA form, the CDR3 reads TGTGCCAGCAGTTATCGGGTTGAGCAGTTCTTC. Protein sequence: CASSYRVEQFF.

This clonotype was observed a few times. This sequence joins TRBV7-6 and TRBJ2-3; D is uncertain. CDR1 and CDR2 from the germline V gene are SGHVS and FNYEAQ. V was cut by 1 base and J by 2 bases, with 10 bases left in between. This CDR3 comprises 15 residues. The CDR3 DNA is TGTGCCAGCAGCTTAGGGGCGGTCAACACAGATACGCAGTATTTT. Its translation: CASSLGAVNTDTQYF.

This clonotype was detected ten times or more. V is TRBV4-2 and J is TRBJ1-1; TRBD1 matches at 10 bases. The CDR3 runs to 16 residues. V lost 4 bases and J lost 1; bases outside the gene matches: 6. CDR1 is LGHNA and CDR2 is YNFKEQ in the germline V gene. The CDR3 DNA reads TGTGCCAGCAGCCGAGCGACAGGGGGCGGGAACACTGAAGCTTTCTTT. Protein: CASSRATGGGNTEAFF.

This clonotype was detected only a few times. The V call is TRBV4-2, the J call TRBJ1-4, with D uncertain. CDR1 and CDR2 from the germline V gene are LGHNA and YNFKEQ. This CDR3 is built from 15 residues. V lost 1 base to trimming and J lost 0 bases, with 6 bases between them. CDR3 sequence reads: CASSQVGATNEKLFF. CDR3 coding DNA: TGTGCCAGCAGCCAAGTGGGAGCAACTAATGAAAAACTGTTTTTT.

The rearrangement links TRBV30 to TRBJ1-5, with 7 nucleotides matching TRBD1. The CDR3 covers 14 residues. Germline CDR1 reads GTSNPN; CDR2 reads SVGIG (reference sequence). V lost 1 base and J lost 3; bases outside the gene matches: 3. The chain's CDR3 is CAWSGTGYNQPQHF. CDR3 in DNA: TGTGCCTGGAGTGGGACAGGTTACAATCAGCCCCAGCATTTT.

There are many counts of this clonotype. The chain has TRBV4-3 and TRBJ1-2, with D unclear. V dropped 3 bases and J dropped 4 bases, with 15 bases sitting between them. CDR1 is LGHNA, CDR2 YSLEER, per germline. This CDR3 is 15 amino acids long. In DNA form, the CDR3 reads TGCGCCAGCAGCCAGGCGGGCAAGAGGAGCTATGGCTACACCTTC. Its translation: CASSQAGKRSYGYTF.

The rearrangement joins TRBV5-8 to TRBJ2-6, with D perhaps TRBD2 (7 bases). V shed 2 bases and J shed 0 bases, with 12 bases lying between them. The CDR3 contains 17 residues. From germline, CDR1 is SGHTS and CDR2 YDEGEE. Written as DNA, the CDR3 is TGTGCCAGCAGCTTTGGGGGGGCGAGCTCTGGGGCCAACGTCCTGACTTTC. Protein product: CASSFGGASSGANVLTF. The whole variable domain, remainder taken from reference TRBV5-8 and TRBJ2-6, is EAGVTQSPTHLIKTRGQQATLRCSPISGHTSVYWYQQALGLGLQFLLWYDEGEERNRGNFPPRFSGRQFPNYSSELNVNALELEDSALYLCASSFGGASSGANVLTFGAGSRLTVL.